The subject of this entry is one T cell receptor (beta chain). What it binds is not known. TCRdb fed the 5' RACE reads into MiXCR, producing one record per CDR3 protein. In the table there are fewer than 550,000 distinct CDR3 sequences, roughly 15% of which are singletons. With V trimmed by 6 bases and J by 4 bases, 8 bases remained unmatched. The germline gives CDR1 SQVTM, CDR2 ANQGSEA. The CDR3 length is 15 residues. The data were taken from a study of identical twins. Findings and limits, study-wide: Clonotypes of the beta chain that were abundant in cord blood carried fewer insertions (memory repertoires showed none).

This sample was shared with a second study, whose subject was yellow fever vaccine responses in identical twins.

V is TRBV29-1 and J is TRBJ2-5; 13 bases line up with TRBD2. The clonotype originates from a woman aged 18-29 years in good health. The sequenced sample was CD4+ T cells sorted from blood. The CDR3 here is CSVLRTSGSVETQYF. In DNA form, the CDR3 reads TGCAGCGTCCTCAGGACTAGCGGGAGTGTAGAGACCCAGTACTTC.